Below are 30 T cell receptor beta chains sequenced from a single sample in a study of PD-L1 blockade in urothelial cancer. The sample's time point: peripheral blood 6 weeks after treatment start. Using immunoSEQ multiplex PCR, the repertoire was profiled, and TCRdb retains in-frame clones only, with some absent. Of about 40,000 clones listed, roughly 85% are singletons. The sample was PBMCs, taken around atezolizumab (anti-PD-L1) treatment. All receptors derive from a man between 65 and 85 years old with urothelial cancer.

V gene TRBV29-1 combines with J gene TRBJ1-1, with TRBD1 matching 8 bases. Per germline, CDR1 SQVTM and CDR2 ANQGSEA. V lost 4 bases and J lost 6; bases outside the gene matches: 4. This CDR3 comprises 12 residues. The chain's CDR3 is CSVGQGRAEAFF. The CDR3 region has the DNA TGCAGCGTTGGACAGGGGAGAGCTGAAGCTTTCTTT.

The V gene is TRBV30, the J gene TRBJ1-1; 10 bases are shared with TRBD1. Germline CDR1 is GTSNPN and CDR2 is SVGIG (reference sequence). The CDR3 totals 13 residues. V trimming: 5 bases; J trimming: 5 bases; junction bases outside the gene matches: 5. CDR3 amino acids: CAWDRGLRTEAFF. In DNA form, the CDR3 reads TGTGCCTGGGACAGGGGGCTGAGGACTGAAGCTTTCTTT.

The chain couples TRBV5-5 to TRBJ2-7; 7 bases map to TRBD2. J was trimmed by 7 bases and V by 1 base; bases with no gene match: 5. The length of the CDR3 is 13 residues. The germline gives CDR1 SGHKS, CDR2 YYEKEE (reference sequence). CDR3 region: CASSLRREREQYF. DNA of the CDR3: TGTGCCAGCAGCTTGAGGCGGGAGAGGGAGCAGTACTTC. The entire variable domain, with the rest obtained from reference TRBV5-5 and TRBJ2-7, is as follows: DAGVTQSPTHLIKTRGQQVTLRCSPISGHKSVSWYQQVLGQGPQFIFQYYEKEERGRGNFPDRFSARQFPNYSSELNVNALLLGDSALYLCASSLRREREQYFGPGTRLTVT.

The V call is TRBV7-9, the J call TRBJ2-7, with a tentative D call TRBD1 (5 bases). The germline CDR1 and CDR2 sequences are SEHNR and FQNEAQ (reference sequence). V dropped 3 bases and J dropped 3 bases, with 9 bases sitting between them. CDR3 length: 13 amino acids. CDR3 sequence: CASSLRQNYEQYF. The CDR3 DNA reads TGTGCCAGCAGCTTGAGACAGAACTACGAGCAGTACTTC.

Here the CDR3 reads CASSLEEAEGNEQFF. In DNA, the CDR3 is TGCGCCAGCAGCTTGGAAGAAGCGGAGGGGAATGAGCAGTTCTTC. The genes are TRBV5-1 and TRBJ2-1; the D gene is possibly TRBD2 (6 bases). The CDR3 is made up of 15 amino acids. Deletions cut 0 bases from V and 7 bases from J, with 14 bases between. The germline V gene encodes CDR1 SGHRS and CDR2 YFSETQ.

The CDR3 loop reads CASSQDAAASGRGEQFF. Here the CDR3 DNA reads TGCGCCAGCAGCCAAGATGCTGCGGCTAGCGGGAGAGGTGAGCAGTTCTTC. The chain joins TRBV4-1 to TRBJ2-1, with 10 positions matching TRBD2. Germline CDR1 MGHRA, CDR2 YSYEKL. Germline trimming cut 0 bases from V and 9 bases from J; bases unmatched to any gene: 11. This CDR3 has 17 amino acids.

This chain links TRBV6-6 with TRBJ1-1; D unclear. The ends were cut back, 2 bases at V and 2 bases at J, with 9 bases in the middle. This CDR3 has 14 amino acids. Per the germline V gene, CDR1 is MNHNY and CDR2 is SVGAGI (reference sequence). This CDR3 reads CASSYRRANTEAFF. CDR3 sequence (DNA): TGTGCCAGCAGTTACAGGAGAGCAAACACTGAAGCTTTCTTT.

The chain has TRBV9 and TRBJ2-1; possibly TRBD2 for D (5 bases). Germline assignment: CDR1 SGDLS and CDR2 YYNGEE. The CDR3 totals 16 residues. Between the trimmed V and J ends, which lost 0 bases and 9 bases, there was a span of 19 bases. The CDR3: CASSVASGSLRAEQFF. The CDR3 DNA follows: TGTGCCAGCAGCGTAGCTTCGGGGTCACTACGGGCTGAGCAGTTCTTC.

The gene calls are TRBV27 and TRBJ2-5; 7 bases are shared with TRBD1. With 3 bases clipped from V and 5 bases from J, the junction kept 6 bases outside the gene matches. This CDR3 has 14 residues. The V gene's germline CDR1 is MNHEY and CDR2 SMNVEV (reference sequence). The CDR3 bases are TGTGCCAGCAGTTTCGACAGGGTTTACGAGACCCAGTACTTC. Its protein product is CASSFDRVYETQYF.

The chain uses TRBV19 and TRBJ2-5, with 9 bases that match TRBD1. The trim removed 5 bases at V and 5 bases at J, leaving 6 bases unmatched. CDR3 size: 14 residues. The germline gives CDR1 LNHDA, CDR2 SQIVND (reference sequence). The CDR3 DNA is TGTGCCAGTAGTTTCCGGGACAGGGTCGAGACCCAGTACTTC. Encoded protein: CASSFRDRVETQYF.

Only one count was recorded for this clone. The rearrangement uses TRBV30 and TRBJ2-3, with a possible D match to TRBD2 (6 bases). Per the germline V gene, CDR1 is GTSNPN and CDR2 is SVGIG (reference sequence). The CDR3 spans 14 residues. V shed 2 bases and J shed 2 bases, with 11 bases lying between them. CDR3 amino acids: CAWSWAGNTDTQYF. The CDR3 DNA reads TGTGCCTGGAGTTGGGCGGGGAACACAGATACGCAGTATTTT.

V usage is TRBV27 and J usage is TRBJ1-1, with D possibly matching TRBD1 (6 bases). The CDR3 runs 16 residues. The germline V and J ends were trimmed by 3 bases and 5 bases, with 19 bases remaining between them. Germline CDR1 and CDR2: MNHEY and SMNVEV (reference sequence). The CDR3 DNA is TGTGCCAGCAGTTTCTTTTCGGGGGGGCGAGGTACTGAAGCTTTCTTT. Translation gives CASSFFSGGRGTEAFF.

The CDR3 reads CASSSPARTGGDGEQFF. The CDR3, as DNA: TGTGCCAGCAGCAGCCCCGCCCGGACAGGGGGTGATGGTGAGCAGTTCTTC. The chain has TRBV11-2 and TRBJ2-1, with 10 bases lining up with TRBD1. This CDR3 is 17 amino acids long. V was clipped by 5 bases and J by 9 bases; unmatched bases: 16. The V gene's germline CDR1 is SGHAT and CDR2 FQNNGV.

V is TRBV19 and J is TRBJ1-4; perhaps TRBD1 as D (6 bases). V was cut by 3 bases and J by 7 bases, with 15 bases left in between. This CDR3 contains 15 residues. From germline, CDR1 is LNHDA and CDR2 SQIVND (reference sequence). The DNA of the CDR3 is TGTGCCAGTAGTATTCTCGGGGGGCGCTCTGAAAAACTGTTTTTT. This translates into CASSILGGRSEKLFF.

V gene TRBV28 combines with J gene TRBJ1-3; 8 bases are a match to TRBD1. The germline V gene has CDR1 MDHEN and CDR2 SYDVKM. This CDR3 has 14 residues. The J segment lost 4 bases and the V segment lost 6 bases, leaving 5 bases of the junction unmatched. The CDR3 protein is CASSSGGAGNTIYF. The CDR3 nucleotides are TGTGCCAGCAGCTCAGGGGGCGCGGGAAACACCATATATTTT.

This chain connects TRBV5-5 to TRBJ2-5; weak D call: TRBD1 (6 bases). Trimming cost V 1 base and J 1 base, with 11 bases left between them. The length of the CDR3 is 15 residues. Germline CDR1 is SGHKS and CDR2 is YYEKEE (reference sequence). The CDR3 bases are TGTGCCAGCAGCTTGAATCCAGGGGCCCAAGAGACCCAGTACTTC. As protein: CASSLNPGAQETQYF. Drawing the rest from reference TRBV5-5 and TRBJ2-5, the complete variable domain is DAGVTQSPTHLIKTRGQQVTLRCSPISGHKSVSWYQQVLGQGPQFIFQYYEKEERGRGNFPDRFSARQFPNYSSELNVNALLLGDSALYLCASSLNPGAQETQYFGPGTRLLVL.

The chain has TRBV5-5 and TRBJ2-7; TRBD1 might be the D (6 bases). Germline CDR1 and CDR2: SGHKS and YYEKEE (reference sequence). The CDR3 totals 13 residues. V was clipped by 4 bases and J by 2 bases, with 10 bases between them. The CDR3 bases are TGTGCCAGCAGCGTCGGACAGACCTACGAGCAGTACTTC. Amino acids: CASSVGQTYEQYF.

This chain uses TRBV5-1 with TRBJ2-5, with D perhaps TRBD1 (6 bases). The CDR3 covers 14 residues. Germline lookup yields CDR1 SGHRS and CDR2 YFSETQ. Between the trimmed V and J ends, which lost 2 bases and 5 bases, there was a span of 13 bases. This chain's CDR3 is CASSLWGRGETQYF. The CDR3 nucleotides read TGCGCCAGCAGCTTATGGGGGCGAGGTGAGACCCAGTACTTC.

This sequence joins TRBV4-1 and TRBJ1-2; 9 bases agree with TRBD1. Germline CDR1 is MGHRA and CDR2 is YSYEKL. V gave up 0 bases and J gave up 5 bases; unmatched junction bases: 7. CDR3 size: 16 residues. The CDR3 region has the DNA TGCGCCAGCAGCCAAGATAACGGACAGGGGTTTTATGGCTACACCTTC. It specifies CASSQDNGQGFYGYTF.

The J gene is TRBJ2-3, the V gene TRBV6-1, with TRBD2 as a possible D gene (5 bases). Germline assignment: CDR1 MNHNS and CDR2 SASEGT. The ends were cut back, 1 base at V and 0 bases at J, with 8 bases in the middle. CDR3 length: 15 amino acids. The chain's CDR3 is CASSEVGVSTDTQYF. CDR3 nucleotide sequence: TGTGCCAGCAGTGAAGTCGGGGTTAGCACAGATACGCAGTATTTT.

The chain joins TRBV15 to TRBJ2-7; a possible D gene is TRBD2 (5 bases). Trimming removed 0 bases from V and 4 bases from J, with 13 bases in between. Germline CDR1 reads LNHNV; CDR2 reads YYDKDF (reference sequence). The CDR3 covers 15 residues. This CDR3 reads CATSREVVSAYEQYF. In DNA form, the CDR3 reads TGTGCCACCAGCAGAGAAGTAGTTAGCGCGTACGAGCAGTACTTC. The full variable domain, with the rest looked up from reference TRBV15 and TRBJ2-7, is DAMVIQNPRYQVTQFGKPVTLSCSQTLNHNVMYWYQQKSSQAPKLLFHYYDKDFNNEADTPDNFQSRRPNTSFCFLDIRSPGLGDTAMYLCATSREVVSAYEQYFGPGTRLTVT.

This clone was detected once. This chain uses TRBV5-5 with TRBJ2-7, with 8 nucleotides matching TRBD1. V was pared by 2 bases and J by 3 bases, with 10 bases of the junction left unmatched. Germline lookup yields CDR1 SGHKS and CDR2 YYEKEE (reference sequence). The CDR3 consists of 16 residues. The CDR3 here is CASSFSASGGVYEQYF. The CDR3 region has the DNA TGTGCCAGCAGCTTTTCGGCCTCAGGGGGCGTCTACGAGCAGTACTTC.

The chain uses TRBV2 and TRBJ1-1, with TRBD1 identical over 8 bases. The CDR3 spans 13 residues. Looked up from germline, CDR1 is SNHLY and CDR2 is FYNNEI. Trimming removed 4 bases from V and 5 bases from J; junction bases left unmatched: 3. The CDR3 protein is CASSGGQGTEAFF. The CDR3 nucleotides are TGTGCCAGCAGTGGCGGACAGGGTACTGAAGCTTTCTTT.

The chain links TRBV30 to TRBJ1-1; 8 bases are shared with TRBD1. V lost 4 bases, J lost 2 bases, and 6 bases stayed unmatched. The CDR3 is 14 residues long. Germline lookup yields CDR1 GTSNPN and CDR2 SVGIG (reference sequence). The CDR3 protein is CAWTGDRRNTEAFF. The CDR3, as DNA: TGTGCCTGGACCGGGGACAGGCGAAACACTGAAGCTTTCTTT.

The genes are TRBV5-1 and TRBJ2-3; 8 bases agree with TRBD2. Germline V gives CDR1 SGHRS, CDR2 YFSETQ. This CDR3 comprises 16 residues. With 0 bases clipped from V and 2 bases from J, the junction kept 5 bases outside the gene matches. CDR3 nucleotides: TGCGCCAGCAGCTTGGAGGGGCGGGAGGCCACAGATACGCAGTATTTT. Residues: CASSLEGREATDTQYF.

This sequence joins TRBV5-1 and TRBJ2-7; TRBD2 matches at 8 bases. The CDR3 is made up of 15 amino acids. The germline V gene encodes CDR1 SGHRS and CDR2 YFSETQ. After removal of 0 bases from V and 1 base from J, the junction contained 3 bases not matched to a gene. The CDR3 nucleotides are TGCGCCAGCAGCTTGGAGGGACTAGGGTCCTACGAGCAGTACTTC. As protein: CASSLEGLGSYEQYF.

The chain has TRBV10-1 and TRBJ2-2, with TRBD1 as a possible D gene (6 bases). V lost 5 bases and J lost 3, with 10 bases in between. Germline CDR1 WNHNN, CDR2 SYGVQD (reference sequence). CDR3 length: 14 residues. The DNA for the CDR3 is TGCGCCAGCAGTTTAAACAGGGACACCGGGGAGCTGTTTTTT. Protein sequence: CASSLNRDTGELFF.

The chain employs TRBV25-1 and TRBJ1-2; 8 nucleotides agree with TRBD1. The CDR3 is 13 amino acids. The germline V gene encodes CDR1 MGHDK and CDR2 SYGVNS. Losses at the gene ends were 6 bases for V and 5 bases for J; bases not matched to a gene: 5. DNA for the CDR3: TGTGCCAGCAGCCCGGGACAGGCGTATGGCTACACCTTC. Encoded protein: CASSPGQAYGYTF.

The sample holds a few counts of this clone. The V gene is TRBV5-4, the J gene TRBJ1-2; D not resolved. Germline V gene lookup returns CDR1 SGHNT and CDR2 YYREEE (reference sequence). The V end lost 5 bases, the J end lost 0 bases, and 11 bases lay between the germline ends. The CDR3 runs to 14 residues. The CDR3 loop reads CASSSGPTNYGYTF. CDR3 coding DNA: TGTGCCAGCAGTTCTGGGCCTACTAACTATGGCTACACCTTC.

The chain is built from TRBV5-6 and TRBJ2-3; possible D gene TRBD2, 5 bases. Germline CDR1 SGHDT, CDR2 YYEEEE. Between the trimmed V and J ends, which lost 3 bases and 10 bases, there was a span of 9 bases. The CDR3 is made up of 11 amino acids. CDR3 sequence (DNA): TGTGCCAGCAGCTGGGGAGCTGCGCAGTATTTT. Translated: CASSWGAAQYF.